The 23 T cell receptor beta chains below come from one sample, sequenced in a study of T cell repertoires in cytomegalovirus infection (dated by TCRdb to between 2018 and 2021). Instrument used: Illumina HiSeq 1500. TCRdb passed the public sequencing reads through fastp at Q25 and MiXCR, retaining productive beta sequences. Rows are unified per CDR3 protein, each entry keeping the most common DNA and genes. This sample has about 490,000 distinct CDR3 sequences in its table, and more than 20% of those were observed once. The top ten clones comprise over 10% of the sample. What was sequenced was PBMCs. These receptors all come from a human donor in good health (CMV status not recorded). Some clones in this sample may be carry-over from other donors' samples.

On this clonotype itself: This could be a read error, since a much larger clone is one nucleotide away. Here the CDR3 reads CASGPISGAVNSPLHF. CDR3 nucleotide sequence: TGTGCCAGCGGCCCTATCTCTGGGGCAGTTAATTCACCCCTCCACTTT. The rearrangement links TRBV7-2 to TRBJ1-6; tentative D call: TRBD1 (5 bases). Trimming stripped 8 bases from V and 6 bases from J, with 20 bases between. Germline CDR1 reads SGHTA; CDR2 reads FQGNSA. CDR3 size: 16 residues.

The chain is built from TRBV20-1 and TRBJ1-2, with 7 bases lining up with TRBD1. V lost 4 bases to trimming and J lost 6 bases; unmatched junction nucleotides: 5. CDR3 length equals 12 residues. CDR1 is DFQATT, CDR2 SNEGSKA, per germline (reference sequence). The CDR3 region has the DNA TGCAGTGCTATACAGGGGAATGATGGCTACACCTTC. Amino acids: CSAIQGNDGYTF.

The chain recombines TRBV7-9 with TRBJ1-4; D not resolved. This CDR3 has 14 amino acids. The V and J ends lost 1 base and 4 bases respectively, with 7 bases between them. Germline V gene data show CDR1 as SEHNR and CDR2 as FQNEAQ (reference sequence). The CDR3 DNA reads TGTGCCAGCAGCTTAGTGGCCGGTAATGAAAAACTGTTTTTT. Its protein is CASSLVAGNEKLFF. Combining the CDR3 with reference TRBV7-9 and TRBJ1-4 gives the whole variable domain DTGVSQNPRHKITKRGQNVTFRCDPISEHNRLYWYRQTLGQGPEFLTYFQNEAQLEKSRLLSDRFSAERPKGSFSTLEIQRTEQGDSAMYLCASSLVAGNEKLFFGSGTQLSVL.

The chain carries TRBV7-9 and TRBJ1-5; D is unclear. The V and J ends lost 5 bases and 8 bases respectively, with 13 bases between them. The CDR3 is 13 residues long. CDR1 is SEHNR, CDR2 FQNEAQ, per germline (reference sequence). CDR3 sequence reads: CASSKSADKPQHF. CDR3 DNA sequence: TGTGCCAGCAGCAAGAGTGCCGATAAGCCCCAGCATTTT.

This chain connects TRBV10-3 to TRBJ2-1; the match to TRBD2 covers 8 bases. CDR3 size: 17 residues. Germline lookup yields CDR1 ENHRY and CDR2 SYGVKD. Trimming cost V 3 bases and J 2 bases; bases outside gene matches: 9. The CDR3 sequence is CAISDPVAGTTYNEQFF. The CDR3 region has the DNA TGTGCCATCAGTGATCCGGTAGCGGGAACTACCTACAATGAGCAGTTCTTC.

The rearrangement uses TRBV11-3 and TRBJ2-3; D uncertain. The CDR3 has 14 amino acids. CDR1 is SGHNT, CDR2 YENEEA, per germline. V lost 2 bases, J lost 3 bases, and 9 bases lay in between. Here the CDR3 reads CASSLLWPTDTQYF. DNA of the CDR3: TGTGCCAGCAGCTTACTTTGGCCGACAGATACGCAGTATTTT.

CDR3 residues: CATSATGEDYGYTF. The CDR3 region has the DNA TGTGCCACCAGTGCTACAGGGGAGGACTATGGCTACACCTTC. J is TRBJ1-2 and V is TRBV24-1, with 7 bases lining up with TRBD1. The CDR3 runs to 14 residues. CDR1 and CDR2 (germline): KGHDR, SFDVKD. With V trimmed by 5 bases and J by 3 bases, 5 bases remained unmatched.

The table lists this clonotype with many counts. The J gene is TRBJ1-1, the V gene TRBV7-2; no reliable D call. The CDR3 loop spans 14 amino acids. V was pared by 5 bases and J by 0 bases, with 10 bases between. CDR1 is SGHTA, CDR2 FQGNSA, per germline. The CDR3 loop reads CASSQSWLNTEAFF. The CDR3 DNA reads TGTGCCAGCAGCCAGTCGTGGTTGAACACTGAAGCTTTCTTT.

This clonotype was counted at least ten times. The CDR3 nucleotides are TGTGCCAGCAGTGAAGCTCGGAGGAGCAATCAGCCCCAGCATTTT. Residues: CASSEARRSNQPQHF. The rearrangement links TRBV6-1 to TRBJ1-5; D ambiguous. Per the germline V gene, CDR1 is MNHNS and CDR2 is SASEGT. Trimming stripped 0 bases from V and 1 base from J, with 7 bases between. The CDR3 has 15 amino acids.

The V and J genes are TRBV12-3 or TRBV12-4 and TRBJ1-5, with D possibly being TRBD1 (5 bases). This CDR3 is built from 15 residues. The ends were cut back, 7 bases at V and 7 bases at J, with 20 bases in the middle. CDR3 DNA: TGTGCCAGCACCTCCGGGACCCCCTTTGGGCAGCCCCAGCATTTT. It encodes CASTSGTPFGQPQHF.

This clonotype has a count of ten or more. V is TRBV7-9 and J is TRBJ1-1; TRBD1 agrees at 7 bases. The germline V gene has CDR1 SEHNR and CDR2 FQNEAQ (reference sequence). This CDR3 is 14 amino acids long. Trimming took 3 bases from V and 5 from J; bases not matched to a gene: 6. In nucleotides, the CDR3 is TGTGCCAGCAGCTTCAACAGGGGAGTGACTGAAGCTTTCTTT. Encoded protein: CASSFNRGVTEAFF.

This clonotype occurred a few times. V usage is TRBV5-4 and J usage is TRBJ1-3, with D hard to call. V was clipped by 4 bases and J by 6 bases, with 17 bases between them. The germline gives CDR1 SGHNT, CDR2 YYREEE (reference sequence). The CDR3 contains 15 residues. The CDR3 DNA follows: TGTGCCAGCAGCCTGGATTTACAAGGAGCAAACACCATATATTTT. Protein product: CASSLDLQGANTIYF.

The chain employs TRBV7-9 and TRBJ1-2; D uncertain. The V gene lost 1 base and the J gene lost 0 bases, with 6 bases spanning the gap. Looked up from germline, CDR1 is SEHNR and CDR2 is FQNEAQ (reference sequence). CDR3 length: 14 residues. The CDR3 DNA sequence: TGTGCCAGCAGCTTAGGCGAGGCTAACTATGGCTACACCTTC. As protein: CASSLGEANYGYTF. Looking up the rest from reference TRBV7-9 and TRBJ1-2 gives the full variable domain: DTGVSQNPRHKITKRGQNVTFRCDPISEHNRLYWYRQTLGQGPEFLTYFQNEAQLEKSRLLSDRFSAERPKGSFSTLEIQRTEQGDSAMYLCASSLGEANYGYTFGSGTRLTVV.

This clonotype was recorded a few times. The chain employs TRBV19 and TRBJ1-5, with a possible D match to TRBD1 (5 bases). Germline lookup yields CDR1 LNHDA and CDR2 SQIVND (reference sequence). V was shortened by 11 bases and J by 2 bases, with 22 bases between the two germline ends. The CDR3 has 16 amino acids. The CDR3 DNA is TGTGCCTGTCGGGGGTCCGGCGGGGTTGGCAATCAGCCCCAGCATTTT. Amino acids: CACRGSGGVGNQPQHF.

This clonotype has at least ten counts. The chain uses TRBV7-2 and TRBJ2-7, with D possibly TRBD2 on 6 matching bases. This CDR3 is 15 amino acids long. Deletions cut 5 bases from V and 0 bases from J, with 14 bases between. Germline V gene sequence: CDR1 SGHTA, CDR2 FQGNSA. This chain's CDR3 is CASSAGLGSSYEQYF. Written as DNA, the CDR3 is TGTGCCAGCAGCGCGGGACTGGGAAGCTCCTACGAGCAGTACTTC.

This clonotype was counted ten times or more. This chain links TRBV7-9 with TRBJ2-3, with 13 bases identical to TRBD2. The CDR3 runs 15 residues. In germline, CDR1 is SEHNR, CDR2 FQNEAQ (reference sequence). V was clipped by 1 base and J by 5 bases; unmatched bases: 0. CDR3 loop: CASSLGLAGGDTQYF. Here the CDR3 DNA reads TGTGCCAGCAGCTTAGGACTAGCGGGAGGAGATACGCAGTATTTT.

This clonotype has a handful of counts. This sequence joins TRBV19 and TRBJ1-3, with D uncertain. Germline CDR1 is LNHDA and CDR2 is SQIVND (reference sequence). V was cut by 1 base and J by 0 bases, with 7 bases left in between. The CDR3 is 15 amino acids. Here the CDR3 reads CASSIGRSSGNTIYF. CDR3 nucleotides: TGTGCCAGTAGTATAGGACGGAGCTCTGGAAACACCATATATTTT.

The rearrangement joins TRBV18 to TRBJ1-2; D is ambiguous. CDR1 is KGHSH and CDR2 is LQKENI in the germline V gene. Trimming removed 3 bases at V and 6 bases at J, with 11 bases between. The CDR3 extends over 13 amino acids. The CDR3 bases are TGTGCCAGCTCACCTCCCGGGGTTGATGGCTACACCTTC. This codes for CASSPPGVDGYTF. The entire variable domain, with the rest obtained from reference TRBV18 and TRBJ1-2, is as follows: NAGVMQNPRHLVRRRGQEARLRCSPMKGHSHVYWYRQLPEEGLKFMVYLQKENIIDESGMPKERFSAEFPKEGPSILRIQQVVRGDSAAYFCASSPPGVDGYTFGSGTRLTVV.

The rearrangement joins TRBV7-9 to TRBJ1-2, with 7 positions matching TRBD1. CDR3 size: 15 residues. The V gene end was trimmed by 4 bases and the J gene end by 5 bases; junction bases not matched to a gene: 10. Germline loops: CDR1 SEHNR, CDR2 FQNEAQ (reference sequence). In nucleotides, the CDR3 is TGTGCCAGCAGCTGGACGGGAGGGGGCCTATATGGCTACACCTTC. It is translated as CASSWTGGGLYGYTF.

This clonotype was picked up many times. The CDR3 DNA is TGTGCCAGCAGCTTAGCATATCTGGGCACTGAAGCTTTCTTT. This codes for CASSLAYLGTEAFF. This rearrangement joins TRBV7-6 to TRBJ1-1; D unclear. CDR1 SGHVS and CDR2 FNYEAQ come from the germline V gene. This CDR3 region has 14 residues. Trimming stripped 0 bases from V and 4 bases from J, with 9 bases between.

This clonotype showed up just a few times. This chain joins TRBV13 and TRBJ1-2; D might be TRBD1 (5 bases). This CDR3 contains 13 residues. Trimming shortened V by 5 bases and J by 2 bases, and 9 bases separated the two germline ends. Germline V CDR1 and CDR2: PRHDT, FYEKMQ (reference sequence). The CDR3 region is CASSGGVNYGYTF. The CDR3 region has the DNA TGTGCCAGCAGCGGGGGAGTGAACTATGGCTACACCTTC. Using reference TRBV13 and TRBJ1-2 for the parts outside the CDR3, the full variable domain is AAGVIQSPRHLIKEKRETATLKCYPIPRHDTVYWYQQGPGQDPQFLISFYEKMQSDKGSIPDRFSAQQFSDYHSELNMSSLELGDSALYFCASSGGVNYGYTFGSGTRLTVV.

The chain combines TRBV4-2 with TRBJ2-7; a weak D match, TRBD1 (6 bases). The V end was cut by 5 bases, the J end by 0 bases, with 14 bases between. The length of the CDR3 is 15 residues. The germline CDR1 and CDR2 sequences are LGHNA and YNFKEQ. CDR3 in DNA: TGTGCCAGCAGCTCCGGACAGCCTCACTCCTACGAGCAGTACTTC. Residues: CASSSGQPHSYEQYF.

This clonotype was seen ten or more times. The chain links TRBV6-5 to TRBJ2-3; D may be TRBD2 (6 bases). CDR3 length: 13 residues. V was trimmed by 2 bases and J by 6 bases, leaving 9 bases between them. Per germline, CDR1 MNHEY and CDR2 SVGAGI. The CDR3 nucleotides read TGTGCCAGCAGTTACATGCGGGATGATACGCAGTATTTT. Its translation is CASSYMRDDTQYF.